This T cell receptor beta chain is drawn from a study of liver allograft versus peripheral blood T cells. Study information: Recipients' peripheral blood supplied the T cell receptor repertoires against which those in transplanted livers were compared. Study findings and constraints: T cell receptor repertoires inside liver allografts reportedly differed from those in peripheral blood.

On this clonotype: Its target is unknown.

MiXCR, applied by TCRdb to the reads, yields one record per CDR3 protein. The sample lists about 14,000 distinct CDR3 sequences, 20% occurring once. The CDR3 is made up of 12 amino acids. The germline V gene has CDR1 MDHEN and CDR2 SYDVKM. Trimming shortened V by 6 bases and J by 3 bases, and 8 bases separated the two germline ends. This chain connects TRBV28 to TRBJ1-2, with D uncertain. The TCR was taken from a human patient who had a liver transplant. Some T cells may be graft donor cells. The CDR3 protein is CASRGGDYGYTF. CDR3 nucleotide sequence: TGTGCCAGCAGGGGCGGAGACTATGGCTACACCTTC.